These T cell receptor beta chains were read from a single sample in a study of CD8 T cells in ankylosing spondylitis. TCRdb reprocessed the 5' RACE reads with MiXCR, giving one entry per CDR3 protein. Here the sample spans over 400,000 distinct CDR3 sequences, about 25% being singletons. The sequenced sample was blood, either unsorted or a sorted T cell fraction (not recorded which). These receptors came from a male donor with ankylosing spondylitis. Each CDR3 is given with its conserved first and last residue. A D gene is named only where the DNA matches it firmly. Clone size is not always given. Where it is, it says once, few, many or a class for expanded clones.

TRBJ2-1,few,TRBV29-1,TRBD2,CSVALAGGPSVNEQFF,TGCAGCGTTGCCCTAGCGGGAGGGCCATCGGTGAATGAGCAGTTCTTC
TRBJ2-1,.,TRBV20-1,.,CSASVDRGPEQFF,TGCAGTGCCTCCGTAGATCGGGGTCCTGAGCAGTTCTTC
TRBJ2-7,.,TRBV20-1,TRBD2,CSATGTSYEQYF,TGCAGTGCCACCGGGACTAGCTACGAGCAGTACTTC
TRBJ1-4,.,TRBV20-1,.,CSARNTVTNEKLFF,TGCAGTGCTAGAAACACAGTTACTAATGAAAAACTGTTTTTT
TRBJ2-1,few,TRBV5-1,.,CASSLGLGTEQFF,TGCGCCAGCAGCTTGGGACTGGGCACGGAGCAGTTCTTC
TRBJ2-5,few,TRBV11-2,.,CASSLAGFQETQYF,TGTGCCAGCAGCTTGGCGGGTTTCCAAGAGACCCAGTACTTC
TRBJ2-5,few,TRBV12-3/TRBV12-4,.,CASSSGPLAGTQYF,TGTGCCAGCAGTTCCGGCCCACTGGCGGGGACCCAGTACTTC
TRBJ1-6,few,TRBV4-1,.,CASSQTGSGRHSPLHF,TGCGCCAGCAGCCAAACAGGGTCGGGAAGACATTCACCCCTCCACTTT
TRBJ2-1,.,TRBV5-5,TRBD2,CASSFRLAGDMNEQFF,TGTGCCAGCAGCTTCCGGCTAGCGGGAGACATGAATGAGCAGTTCTTC
TRBJ2-7,.,TRBV3-1,TRBD1,CASSPIPGQGLYEQYF,TGTGCCAGCAGCCCTATCCCGGGACAGGGCCTCTACGAGCAGTACTTC
TRBJ2-7,.,TRBV18,.,CASSPLGQGELGEQYF,TGTGCCAGCTCACCGCTCGGGCAGGGAGAACTGGGTGAGCAGTACTTC
TRBJ1-5,.,TRBV20-1,TRBD1,CSAGRGLNQPQHF,TGCAGTGCTGGCAGGGGGCTCAATCAGCCCCAGCATTTT
TRBJ2-3,few,TRBV27,.,CASSPRLVTDTQYF,TGTGCCAGCAGTCCGAGACTTGTCACAGATACGCAGTATTTT
TRBJ2-1,once,TRBV6-4,TRBD2,CASSEVTGGPGEQFF,TGTGCCAGCAGTGAAGTGACGGGAGGGCCCGGTGAGCAGTTCTTC
TRBJ2-5,.,TRBV24-1,TRBD1,CATSDDRGSETQYF,TGTGCCACCAGTGATGACAGGGGTTCGGAGACCCAGTACTTC
TRBJ2-1,.,TRBV12-3/TRBV12-4,.,CASTPGEGNEQFF,TGTGCCAGCACTCCAGGGGAGGGCAATGAGCAGTTCTTC
TRBJ1-1,.,TRBV18,.,CASSGGRNTEAFF,TGTGCCAGCTCCGGTGGGAGGAACACTGAAGCTTTCTTT
TRBJ2-6,few,TRBV12-3/TRBV12-4,.,CASSLLVEAGANVLTF,TGTGCCAGCAGTTTGCTTGTGGAGGCTGGGGCCAACGTCCTGACTTTC
TRBJ2-3,few,TRBV20-1,TRBD2,CSSSVGTSGGSTDTQYF,TGCAGTTCGTCGGTAGGGACTAGCGGGGGTAGCACAGATACGCAGTATTTT
TRBJ2-3,.,TRBV11-2,.,CASSLLGGVTDTQYF,TGTGCCAGCAGCTTACTAGGAGGAGTCACAGATACGCAGTATTTT
TRBJ1-5,.,TRBV20-1,TRBD1,CSARPRGSNQPQHF,TGCAGTGCCCGGCCCAGGGGGAGCAATCAGCCCCAGCATTTT
TRBJ2-3,.,TRBV2,.,CASSESASLSTDTQYF,TGTGCCAGCAGTGAATCGGCTAGCTTGAGCACAGATACGCAGTATTTT
TRBJ2-2,.,TRBV24-1,.,CATSTTWDTNTGELFF,TGTGCCACCAGTACCACATGGGATACGAACACCGGGGAGCTGTTTTTT
TRBJ2-1,.,TRBV20-1,TRBD2,CSARGRGVAYNEQFF,TGCAGTGCTAGAGGGCGGGGGGTTGCCTACAATGAGCAGTTCTTC
TRBJ2-3,.,TRBV7-2,TRBD1,CASSSATSGGNTQYF,TGTGCCAGCAGCTCCGCAACCTCAGGGGGAAATACGCAGTATTTT
TRBJ1-3,few,TRBV30,.,CAWNVGWSGNTIYF,TGTGCCTGGAACGTGGGCTGGTCTGGAAACACCATATATTTT
TRBJ1-1,.,TRBV11-1,.,CASSLRGSVLNTEAFF,TGTGCCAGCAGCTTACGAGGGAGTGTACTAAACACTGAAGCTTTCTTT
TRBJ1-2,.,TRBV6-5,.,CASSYSTQGLDGYTF,TGTGCCAGCAGTTACTCGACTCAGGGGCTCGATGGCTACACCTTC
TRBJ2-7,.,TRBV12-3/TRBV12-4,TRBD1,CASSSRGLSYEQYF,TGTGCCAGCAGTTCCAGGGGGCTCTCCTACGAGCAGTACTTC
TRBJ1-3,many,TRBV7-2,TRBD1,CASSARTGNSGNTIYF,TGTGCCAGCAGCGCCCGGACAGGGAACTCTGGAAACACCATATATTTT
TRBJ1-1,few,TRBV5-1,TRBD1,CASSLAGGAEYTEAFF,TGCGCCAGCAGCTTGGCAGGGGGCGCCGAGTACACTGAAGCTTTCTTT
TRBJ2-3,.,TRBV15,TRBD2,CATSPGTSGATDTQYF,TGTGCCACCAGCCCCGGGACTAGCGGAGCCACAGATACGCAGTATTTT
TRBJ2-5,.,TRBV6-5,.,CASSYSYKQETQYF,TGTGCCAGCAGTTACTCGTACAAGCAAGAGACCCAGTACTTC
TRBJ1-1,few,TRBV20-1,.,CSAQRGANTEAFF,TGCAGTGCCCAACGGGGGGCCAACACTGAAGCTTTCTTT
TRBJ2-7,.,TRBV10-3,TRBD1,CAIRGGDRDSKF,TGTGCCATCAGAGGGGGGGACAGGGACTCCAAGTTC
TRBJ1-1,few,TRBV19,.,CASSTRTPVGAFF,TGTGCCAGTAGTACACGGACACCTGTCGGAGCTTTCTTT
TRBJ2-3,few,TRBV11-2,TRBD2,CASSLRVRGEYTDTQYF,TGTGCCAGCAGCTTAAGGGTCCGGGGGGAATACACAGATACGCAGTATTTT
TRBJ2-1,few,TRBV20-1,.,CSARDPSPGEGFF,TGCAGTGCTAGAGATCCTTCACCTGGAGAGGGGTTCTTC
TRBJ2-3,few,TRBV24-1,TRBD1,CATSDRDPGTGADTQYF,TGTGCCACCAGTGACCGCGACCCCGGGACAGGGGCAGATACGCAGTATTTT
TRBJ2-1,.,TRBV20-1,.,CSARRSADEQFF,TGCAGTGCTAGACGTAGCGCTGATGAGCAGTTCTTC
TRBJ1-1,few,TRBV7-2,.,CASSREGPRKTEAFF,TGTGCCAGCAGCCGAGAGGGACCCCGTAAAACTGAAGCTTTCTTT
TRBJ2-5,few,TRBV7-9,TRBD1,CASTQGQVIQETQYF,TGTGCCAGCACTCAGGGACAGGTTATTCAAGAGACCCAGTACTTC
TRBJ1-5,few,TRBV12-3/TRBV12-4,TRBD1,CASSPTGARSNQPQHF,TGTGCCAGCAGCCCGACAGGGGCTAGGAGCAATCAGCCCCAGCATTTT
TRBJ1-5,few,TRBV24-1,.,CATSAAEGYQPQHF,TGTGCCACCAGTGCCGCGGAGGGATATCAGCCCCAGCATTTT
TRBJ1-1,many,TRBV5-1,.,CASSRFGRTEAFF,TGCGCCAGCAGCCGGTTCGGGCGGACTGAAGCTTTCTTT
TRBJ2-2,.,TRBV6-2/TRBV6-3,.,CASSNRAMGDTGELFF,TGTGCCAGCAGTAACCGGGCAATGGGGGACACCGGGGAGCTGTTTTTT
TRBJ1-1,few,TRBV10-3,TRBD1,CAISRTGSGSEAFF,TGTGCCATCAGTCGGACAGGCTCGGGCTCTGAAGCTTTCTTT
TRBJ2-3,few,TRBV7-8,.,CASITGSTDTQYF,TGTGCCAGCATTACAGGGTCCACAGATACGCAGTATTTT
TRBJ1-5,few,TRBV20-1,.,CSARVRGSNQPQHF,TGCAGTGCTAGGGTTAGGGGTAGCAATCAGCCCCAGCATTTT
TRBJ1-2,few,TRBV7-9,.,CASSPVWVANYGYTF,TGTGCCAGCAGCCCCGTTTGGGTTGCTAACTATGGCTACACCTTC
TRBJ2-1,.,TRBV15,TRBD2,CATSRLRLAGEQFF,TGTGCCACCAGCAGACTTAGACTAGCAGGTGAGCAGTTCTTC
TRBJ1-1,few,TRBV12-3/TRBV12-4,.,CASSPRQRMNTEAFF,TGTGCCAGCAGCCCTAGACAGCGAATGAACACTGAAGCTTTCTTT
TRBJ1-4,few,TRBV18,TRBD1,CASSPPGQGREKLFF,TGTGCCAGCTCACCACCGGGACAGGGGCGAGAAAAACTGTTTTTT
TRBJ1-2,.,TRBV6-1,.,CASTINYGYTF,TGTGCCAGCACAATTAACTATGGCTACACCTTC